This TCR beta chain was identified in a study of blood T cell repertoires in COVID-19. Germline V CDR1 and CDR2: ENHRY, SYGVKD. The CDR3 has 15 residues. The junction had 6 bases not matched to a gene; V was cut back by 2 bases and J by 5 bases. Assay: immunoSEQ multiplex PCR; the TCRdb copy retains only in-frame clones and omits some. The sample shows about 34,000 clones, roughly 93% of them seen only once. Sequencing input: peripheral blood. This TCR was sampled from a human donor in a cohort sampled during active COVID-19. V and J are TRBV10-3 and TRBJ2-1; 7 bases are a match to TRBD1. For the CDR3, the DNA is TGTGCCATCAGTGAGGGATTGGGACAGCACAATGAGCAGTTCTTC. This gives the protein CAISEGLGQHNEQFF.